The 18 T cell receptor beta chains below all came from one sample that was sequenced in a study of T cell responses to AZD1222 COVID-19 vaccine. Data came from immunoSEQ multiplex PCR; TCRdb stores just in-frame clones and leaves some out. The sample includes 80,000 to 90,000 clones, about 92% of them seen just once. The sequencing used peripheral blood, collected on day 0 of AZD1222 vaccination. These receptor sequences come from an adult in good health.

V is TRBV5-4 and J is TRBJ2-1, with 7 bases identical to TRBD2. V was clipped by 0 bases and J by 1 base; unmatched bases: 1. The germline CDR1 and CDR2 sequences are SGHNT and YYREEE (reference sequence). The CDR3 length is 15 residues. The CDR3 loop reads CASSLASGSYNEQFF. For the CDR3, the DNA is TGTGCCAGCAGCTTGGCTAGCGGATCCTACAATGAGCAGTTCTTC.

This clone was recorded once. This chain links TRBV5-1 with TRBJ2-1; D call uncertain. The CDR3 extends over 13 amino acids. The germline gives CDR1 SGHRS, CDR2 YFSETQ. The CDR3 here is CASEADDYNEQFF. CDR3 bases: TGCGCAAGCGAGGCGGATGACTACAATGAGCAGTTCTTC.

V is TRBV4-3 and J is TRBJ2-2; weak D call: TRBD2 (6 bases). V was cut by 1 base and J by 5 bases, with 14 bases left in between. Germline V lookup: CDR1 LGHNA, CDR2 YSLEER. The CDR3 extends over 16 amino acids. The CDR3 spells CASSQVSGSRTGELFF. The CDR3 DNA reads TGCGCCAGCAGCCAAGTTTCCGGGAGTAGAACCGGGGAGCTGTTTTTT.

This clone has just one count. CDR3 amino acids: CASSKGESLNTEAFF. In DNA form, the CDR3 reads TGTGCCAGCAGCAAAGGGGAGAGCTTAAACACTGAAGCTTTCTTT. V gene TRBV21-1 combines with J gene TRBJ1-1. TRBV21-1 is termed a pseudogene. This CDR3 contains 15 residues.

J is TRBJ2-1 and V is TRBV14; 7 bases are shared with TRBD2. Germline CDR1 and CDR2: SGHDN and FVKESK. V was pared by 0 bases and J by 3 bases, with 5 bases of the junction left unmatched. CDR3 length equals 16 residues. In nucleotides, the CDR3 is TGTGCCAGCAGCCAAGAGGGCGGGAGACTCTACAATGAGCAGTTCTTC. Translation: CASSQEGGRLYNEQFF.

The chain joins TRBV5-1 to TRBJ1-4; D unclear. Germline assignment: CDR1 SGHRS and CDR2 YFSETQ. Trimming pared 4 bases from V and 8 bases from J, leaving 12 bases between. This CDR3 contains 13 residues. As DNA, the CDR3 is TGCGCCAGCAGCCCCTTTGAAAGGGAAAAACTGTTTTTT. Protein: CASSPFEREKLFF.

The chain combines TRBV15 with TRBJ2-1, with D unresolved. The CDR3 is 16 residues long. Per the germline V gene, CDR1 is LNHNV and CDR2 is YYDKDF (reference sequence). V was shortened by 0 bases and J by 0 bases, with 9 bases between the two germline ends. In DNA, the CDR3 is TGTGCCACCAGCAGAGATGGGAAGATCTCCTACAATGAGCAGTTCTTC. It translates to CATSRDGKISYNEQFF.

V usage is TRBV19 and J usage is TRBJ2-7; 7 nucleotides match TRBD1. The V gene's germline CDR1 is LNHDA and CDR2 SQIVND (reference sequence). The length of the CDR3 is 14 residues. The ends lost 10 bases at V and 4 bases at J; junction bases unmatched: 13. In DNA, the CDR3 is TGTGCCACCGCAGGACAGGCATCAATTTACGAGCAGTACTTC. Protein: CATAGQASIYEQYF.

The chain employs TRBV7-6 and TRBJ2-1; TRBD2 matches 9 bases. The CDR3 length is 15 residues. The J segment lost 5 bases and the V segment lost 1 base, leaving 3 bases of the junction unmatched. Germline-derived CDR1 and CDR2 are SGHVS and FNYEAQ. The DNA of the CDR3 is TGTGCCAGCAGCTTAGTGGCTAGCGGGGACAATGAGCAGTTCTTC. It encodes CASSLVASGDNEQFF.

This clone was detected once. The chain couples TRBV10-1 to TRBJ2-1; 7 nucleotides line up with TRBD1. Germline V gene lookup returns CDR1 WNHNN and CDR2 SYGVQD (reference sequence). The CDR3 has 14 amino acids. V gave up 2 bases and J gave up 8 bases; unmatched junction bases: 6. The CDR3 DNA is TGCGCCAGCAGTGAGGACAGGGTGGGCGATGAGCAGTTCTTC. Amino acids: CASSEDRVGDEQFF.

Judged by abundance, this clone is medium-sized. V usage is TRBV4-2 and J usage is TRBJ2-3; D is perhaps TRBD1 or TRBD2 (5 bases each). The V end was cut by 0 bases, the J end by 3 bases, with 10 bases between. The CDR3 contains 15 residues. Per the germline V gene, CDR1 is LGHNA and CDR2 is YNFKEQ. The CDR3 coding sequence is TGTGCCAGCAGCCAAGATGGGACGGATACAGATACGCAGTATTTT. This encodes CASSQDGTDTDTQYF.

The chain carries TRBV11-3 and TRBJ2-3, with 11 bases identical to TRBD2. CDR3 length equals 15 residues. The germline CDR1 and CDR2 sequences are SGHNT and YENEEA. V dropped 5 bases and J dropped 3; count of bases not matched to a gene: 4. CDR3 sequence: CASSLRTSGTDTQYF. As DNA, the CDR3 is TGTGCCAGCAGCCTACGGACTAGCGGGACAGATACGCAGTATTTT.

The chain carries TRBV27 and TRBJ2-5, with D maybe TRBD2 (5 bases). V was trimmed by 4 bases and J by 0 bases, leaving 15 bases between them. From germline, CDR1 is MNHEY and CDR2 SMNVEV (reference sequence). The CDR3 runs 16 residues. The CDR3 region is CASSSWAGSYQETQYF. The DNA of the CDR3 is TGTGCCAGCAGTTCCTGGGCGGGTTCGTACCAAGAGACCCAGTACTTC.

V is TRBV6-5 and J is TRBJ2-7, with no clear D. The germline V and J ends were trimmed by 4 bases and 6 bases, with 13 bases remaining between them. The CDR3 covers 13 residues. Germline lookup yields CDR1 MNHEY and CDR2 SVGAGI. In nucleotides, the CDR3 is TGTGCCAGCAGTTCGTCGGTAGTAGGCGAGCAGTACTTC. Translating it yields CASSSSVVGEQYF.

This clone turned up a few times. The V and J genes are TRBV2 and TRBJ2-5; D may be TRBD1 (6 bases). CDR3 length: 17 amino acids. Trimming left V 3 bases short and J 2 bases short, with 19 bases between. Germline lookup yields CDR1 SNHLY and CDR2 FYNNEI. Written as DNA, the CDR3 is TGTGCCAGCAGTGATTCCCCAGTCGGGACAAGTCAAGAGACCCAGTACTTC. Translated, it gives CASSDSPVGTSQETQYF. Complete variable domain (other parts from reference TRBV2 and TRBJ2-5): EPEVTQTPSHQVTQMGQEVILRCVPISNHLYFYWYRQILGQKVEFLVSFYNNEISEKSEIFDDQFSVERPDGSNFTLKIRSTKLEDSAMYFCASSDSPVGTSQETQYFGPGTRLLVL.

This sequence joins TRBV5-4 and TRBJ2-6, with D perhaps TRBD1 or TRBD2 (5 bases each). Germline V gene lookup returns CDR1 SGHNT and CDR2 YYREEE (reference sequence). The CDR3 contains 18 residues. V lost 4 bases, J lost 4 bases, and 21 bases lay in between. CDR3 amino acids: CASSLPGRRTRGANVLTF. Here the CDR3 DNA reads TGTGCCAGCAGCCTCCCGGGACGTCGGACGCGGGGGGCCAACGTCCTGACTTTC.

This chain links TRBV24-1 with TRBJ2-7, with 9 positions matching TRBD2. Germline V gives CDR1 KGHDR, CDR2 SFDVKD. J gave up 2 bases and V 6 bases, and 7 bases lay outside the gene matches. CDR3 length equals 15 residues. CDR3 in DNA: TGTGCCACCAGTACTGCGGTAGCGGGAGCCTACGAGCAGTACTTC. As protein: CATSTAVAGAYEQYF.

Only one count was recorded for this clone. V usage is TRBV25-1 and J usage is TRBJ2-7; D call uncertain. V dropped 3 bases and J dropped 3 bases, with 3 bases sitting between them. The CDR3 loop spans 11 amino acids. Germline assignment: CDR1 MGHDK and CDR2 SYGVNS. CDR3 sequence (DNA): TGTGCCAGCAGTGACTACTACGAGCAGTACTTC. It translates to CASSDYYEQYF.